This record covers a single T cell receptor (beta chain). Its antigen is undetermined. This sample is drawn from a study of T cell repertoires in cytomegalovirus infection. The study, taken as a whole, reports: Cumulative public TCR beta family frequency identified carriers of CMV plus the relevant HLA.

Germline assignment: CDR1 SGHNT and CDR2 YYREEE (reference sequence). Trimming took 4 bases from V and 7 from J, leaving 17 bases between them. The CDR3 contains 14 residues. TCRdb fed the reads into MiXCR, producing one record per CDR3 protein. The sample has approximately 190,000 distinct CDR3 sequences, roughly 9% seen once. This chain connects TRBV5-4 to TRBJ2-5; maybe TRBD1 (5 bases). This clonotype was sampled from a human donor in good health (CMV status not recorded). Some clones in this sample may be carry-over from other donors' samples. Material: PBMCs. CDR3 DNA: TGTGCCAGCAGCCCAACAGGAGTCCGAGGGACCCAGTACTTC. This sequence encodes CASSPTGVRGTQYF.